These T cell receptor beta chains were read from a single sample in a study of blood T cell repertoires in COVID-19. The protocol was immunoSEQ multiplex PCR, while the TCRdb copy is restricted to in-frame clones and leaves out a portion. The data contain about 160,000 clones, around 81% of them singletons. The material sequenced was peripheral blood. The receptors shown here come from a man aged 70 or older who had recovered from COVID-19. Both conserved end residues are part of each CDR3. A D gene is named only where the DNA matches it firmly. Clone size is stated in some rows and not others, as once, few, many or a class when expanded.

V gene	clone size	D gene	J gene	CDR3 DNA	CDR3 protein
TRBV27	NA	NA	TRBJ1-1	TGTGCCAGCAGTTCCGTTGGGGCGGGGAGCACTGAAGCTTTCTTT	CASSSVGAGSTEAFF
TRBV27	NA	NA	TRBJ2-5	TGTGCCAGCAGTCCCTGGACTGCAGAGACCCAGTACTTC	CASSPWTAETQYF
TRBV2	NA	TRBD2	TRBJ2-1	TGTGCCAGCAATACCGGGACTAGGAGGAATGAGCAGTTCTTC	CASNTGTRRNEQFF
TRBV6-5	NA	NA	TRBJ2-5	TGTGCCAGCAGTCCAGGACAGCAAGAGACCCAGTACTTC	CASSPGQQETQYF
TRBV3-1/TRBV3-2	few	NA	TRBJ2-1	TGTGCCAGCAGCCAAGAGAACTTGGATGAGCAGTTCTTC	CASSQENLDEQFF
TRBV5-6	NA	NA	TRBJ2-5	TGTGCCAGCAGCTTTCTCGGCAGGGGAGCATTAGCCCAGTACTTC	CASSFLGRGALAQYF
TRBV14	NA	TRBD2	TRBJ2-7	TGTGCCAGCAGCCCACCCATGGGAGCGGGAGGAGCGGGTGAGCAGTACTTC	CASSPPMGAGGAGEQYF
TRBV5-4	NA	TRBD1	TRBJ1-2	TGTGCCAGCAGGTTCGGGACAGGGTTCCCAAATAACTATGGCTACACCTTC	CASRFGTGFPNNYGYTF
TRBV9	NA	TRBD1	TRBJ2-3	TGTGCCAGCAGCCCCCACGGGACAGCCCCAGATACGCAGTATTTT	CASSPHGTAPDTQYF
TRBV18	NA	NA	TRBJ2-7	TGTGCCAGCTCACCACCCGGGATCTACGAGCAGTACTTC	CASSPPGIYEQYF
TRBV30	NA	NA	TRBJ2-3	TGTGCCTGGAGTCCCGACACCACGAAACAGTATTTT	CAWSPDTTKQYF
TRBV9	NA	NA	TRBJ1-4	TGTGCCAGCAGCGCCTCCGGGACACGGAATGAAAAACTGTTTTTT	CASSASGTRNEKLFF
TRBV9	once	NA	TRBJ1-1	TGTGCCAGCAGCGCTTCACCCGGGGTCCCAACATCTAACACTGAAGCTTTCTTT	CASSASPGVPTSNTEAFF
TRBV12-3/TRBV12-4	NA	NA	TRBJ2-1	TGTGCCAGCAGTTTAGCGAGGAATGAGCAGTTCTTC	CASSLARNEQFF
TRBV28	NA	NA	TRBJ1-1	TGTGCCAGCAGTTTATCACAGGCCGCTGAAGCTTTCTTT	CASSLSQAAEAFF